A single sample gave rise to the 27 T cell receptor beta chains below, sequenced in a study of cytomegalovirus exposure and HLA in healthy donors. Both 60 Vbeta primers and 13 Jbeta primers went into the PCR. Libraries were prepared by immunoSEQ multiplex PCR; TCRdb keeps only in-frame clonotypes and omits some of them. The sample has roughly 59,000 clones, 60% to 80% seen once. Sequenced material: PBMCs. The receptor source for this set is a man aged 35-49 years in good health and CMV-seropositive.

This chain links TRBV29-1 with TRBJ2-7; TRBD1 matches at 7 bases. The trim removed 1 base at V and 6 bases at J, leaving 6 bases unmatched. This CDR3 has 13 amino acids. Germline V gene lookup returns CDR1 SQVTM and CDR2 ANQGSEA. The DNA for the CDR3 is TGCAGCGTTGAAGTCCAGGGGGACGGCGAGCAGTACTTC. It specifies CSVEVQGDGEQYF.

V and J are TRBV27 and TRBJ2-3; possibly TRBD2 for D (5 bases). There are 18 residues in the CDR3. Deletions cut 1 base from V and 0 bases from J, with 17 bases between. Germline V CDR1 and CDR2: MNHEY, SMNVEV (reference sequence). CDR3 nucleotide sequence: TGTGCCAGCAGTTTATTAGCTTCGGGAAGAACTAGCACAGATACGCAGTATTTT. Protein: CASSLLASGRTSTDTQYF.

The chain recombines TRBV5-8 with TRBJ2-7; possible D gene TRBD2, 6 bases. The CDR3 length is 14 residues. Germline V CDR1 and CDR2: SGHTS, YDEGEE. V lost 5 bases, J lost 3 bases, and 15 bases lay in between. CDR3: CASSPHGRGYEQYF. CDR3 bases: TGTGCCAGCAGTCCACATGGGCGGGGCTACGAGCAGTACTTC. The full variable domain, rest sourced from reference TRBV5-8 and TRBJ2-7, is EAGVTQSPTHLIKTRGQQATLRCSPISGHTSVYWYQQALGLGLQFLLWYDEGEERNRGNFPPRFSGRQFPNYSSELNVNALELEDSALYLCASSPHGRGYEQYFGPGTRLTVT.

A single count supports this clone. The chain links TRBV19 to TRBJ2-3; maybe TRBD1 (5 bases). The CDR3 loop spans 15 amino acids. CDR1 is LNHDA, CDR2 SQIVND, per germline (reference sequence). V lost 1 base, J lost 0 bases, and 8 bases lay in between. CDR3 protein: CASSIGGTSTDTQYF. CDR3 bases: TGTGCCAGTAGTATAGGGGGCACCAGCACAGATACGCAGTATTTT. The full variable domain, rest sourced from reference TRBV19 and TRBJ2-3, is DGGITQSPKYLFRKEGQNVTLSCEQNLNHDAMYWYRQDPGQGLRLIYYSQIVNDFQKGDIAEGYSVSREKKESFPLTVTSAQKNPTAFYLCASSIGGTSTDTQYFGPGTRLTVL.

V and J are TRBV4-2 and TRBJ2-2, with 7 bases lining up with TRBD2. The CDR3 has 15 residues. The V gene end was trimmed by 0 bases and the J gene end by 7 bases; junction bases not matched to a gene: 5. Germline lookup yields CDR1 LGHNA and CDR2 YNFKEQ. The CDR3 sequence: CASSQEGGSGGELFF. The CDR3 nucleotides read TGTGCCAGCAGCCAAGAAGGCGGGAGTGGCGGGGAGCTGTTTTTT.

This clone was seen more than once but under ten times. V and J are TRBV7-9 and TRBJ2-5; weak D call: TRBD1 (6 bases). Looked up from germline, CDR1 is SEHNR and CDR2 is FQNEAQ (reference sequence). The ends were cut back, 5 bases at V and 4 bases at J, with 26 bases in the middle. The CDR3 is 18 amino acids. The CDR3, as DNA: TGTGCCAGCAGCAGAGGGGCAGGGGAGTCTGCGTTCGGAGAGACCCAGTACTTC. Translated: CASSRGAGESAFGETQYF. Filled out from reference TRBV7-9 and TRBJ2-5, the complete variable domain reads DTGVSQNPRHKITKRGQNVTFRCDPISEHNRLYWYRQTLGQGPEFLTYFQNEAQLEKSRLLSDRFSAERPKGSFSTLEIQRTEQGDSAMYLCASSRGAGESAFGETQYFGPGTRLLVL.

This clone was seen only a few times. The chain combines TRBV19 with TRBJ1-2; 8 bases are shared with TRBD1. This CDR3 is 14 amino acids long. The V gene end was trimmed by 10 bases and the J gene end by 0 bases; junction bases not matched to a gene: 7. CDR1 is LNHDA and CDR2 is SQIVND in the germline V gene (reference sequence). The CDR3 here is CATRQTGANYGYTF. The CDR3 DNA is TGTGCCACCCGACAGACAGGGGCTAACTATGGCTACACCTTC.

This sequence joins TRBV4-3 and TRBJ2-3, with 10 bases identical to TRBD1. V was pared by 1 base and J by 5 bases, with 12 bases of the junction left unmatched. CDR1 and CDR2 (germline): LGHNA, YSLEER. This CDR3 is 18 amino acids long. CDR3 region: CASSQGILGQGVEDTQYF. CDR3 bases: TGCGCCAGCAGCCAAGGCATTTTAGGACAGGGGGTGGAAGATACGCAGTATTTT.

The V and J genes are TRBV25-1 and TRBJ2-4, with D perhaps matching TRBD1 (7 bases). The CDR3 loop spans 15 amino acids. V gave up 5 bases and J gave up 3 bases, with 14 bases separating them. CDR1 and CDR2 from the germline V gene are MGHDK and SYGVNS. The CDR3 protein is CASSLGGDSKNIQYF. The CDR3 coding sequence is TGTGCCAGCAGTCTTGGAGGGGACAGCAAAAACATTCAGTACTTC.

V gene TRBV30 combines with J gene TRBJ1-5, with TRBD1 identical over 7 bases. V was pared by 1 base and J by 2 bases, with 8 bases of the junction left unmatched. CDR3 length: 16 residues. Germline V gene sequence: CDR1 GTSNPN, CDR2 SVGIG (reference sequence). DNA of the CDR3: TGTGCCTGGAGTGCCAGACAGGGAAGGGGCAATCAGCCCCAGCATTTT. Residues: CAWSARQGRGNQPQHF.

The J gene is TRBJ1-6, the V gene TRBV9; D is possibly TRBD1 (6 bases). The ends were cut back, 0 bases at V and 15 bases at J, with 22 bases in the middle. The germline V gene encodes CDR1 SGDLS and CDR2 YYNGEE. This CDR3 region has 16 residues. The CDR3 sequence: CASSVASGAFVGLLHF. CDR3 in DNA: TGTGCCAGCAGCGTAGCGTCAGGGGCTTTCGTTGGACTCCTCCACTTT.

Only a few counts were recorded for this clone. J is TRBJ2-1 and V is TRBV10-3; 8 bases fit TRBD1. V shed 7 bases, J shed 0 bases, and the junction held 5 bases outside the gene matches. CDR1 ENHRY and CDR2 SYGVKD come from the germline V gene. The CDR3 has 15 amino acids. CDR3 residues: CAITPGTGSYNEQFF. The CDR3 DNA sequence: TGTGCCATCACCCCCGGGACAGGCTCCTACAATGAGCAGTTCTTC.

The chain has TRBV7-3 and TRBJ2-3, with 9 bases identical to TRBD2. CDR3 size: 19 residues. With 0 bases clipped from V and 1 base from J, the junction kept 11 bases outside the gene matches. The germline gives CDR1 SGHTA, CDR2 FQGTGA. The CDR3: CASSLTRLAGEGGTDTQYF. The CDR3 DNA is TGTGCCAGCAGCTTAACGAGGTTAGCGGGAGAGGGGGGCACAGATACGCAGTATTTT.

This clone appeared a single time. The CDR3 DNA sequence: TGCGCCAGCAGCTTGGGGGACAGGGGGCAGGGAGATACGCAGTATTTT. Residues: CASSLGDRGQGDTQYF. The V call is TRBV5-1, the J call TRBJ2-3, with 12 positions matching TRBD1. The CDR3 spans 16 residues. With V trimmed by 0 bases and J by 5 bases, 4 bases remained unmatched. Germline-derived CDR1 and CDR2 are SGHRS and YFSETQ.

The chain couples TRBV7-9 to TRBJ2-5; D not resolved. V was trimmed by 5 bases and J by 5 bases, leaving 9 bases between them. CDR3 length: 12 residues. The germline gives CDR1 SEHNR, CDR2 FQNEAQ (reference sequence). The CDR3 coding sequence is TGTGCCAGCAGCCCGCGTCGGGAGACCCAGTACTTC. This translates into CASSPRRETQYF.

This clone turned up a few times. The rearrangement uses TRBV9 and TRBJ1-1; TRBD1 agrees at 9 bases. The CDR3 extends over 14 amino acids. Losses at the gene ends were 4 bases for V and 4 bases for J; bases not matched to a gene: 5. CDR1 SGDLS and CDR2 YYNGEE come from the germline V gene. The CDR3 DNA reads as TGTGCCAGCAGCACACAGGGGGCGAGCACTGAAGCTTTCTTT. Amino acids: CASSTQGASTEAFF. The whole variable domain, remainder taken from reference TRBV9 and TRBJ1-1, is DSGVTQTPKHLITATGQRVTLRCSPRSGDLSVYWYQQSLDQGLQFLIQYYNGEERAKGNILERFSAQQFPDLHSELNLSSLELGDSALYFCASSTQGASTEAFFGQGTRLTVV.

The rearrangement uses TRBV11-3 and TRBJ2-7; TRBD1 matches 9 bases. CDR1 and CDR2 from the germline V gene are SGHNT and YENEEA. CDR3 length: 15 residues. V lost 5 bases and J lost 5; bases outside the gene matches: 10. CDR3 nucleotides: TGTGCCAGCAGCCCAAGGACAGGGGAGTGGGACGAGCAGTACTTC. Amino acid sequence: CASSPRTGEWDEQYF. Full variable domain (remainder filled in from reference TRBV11-3 and TRBJ2-7): EAGVVQSPRYKIIEKKQPVAFWCNPISGHNTLYWYLQNLGQGPELLIRYENEEAVDDSQLPKDRFSAERLKGVDSTLKIQPAELGDSAVYLCASSPRTGEWDEQYFGPGTRLTVT.

The V call is TRBV7-3, the J call TRBJ1-1; 11 bases agree with TRBD1. Trimming cost V 4 bases and J 6 bases; bases outside gene matches: 4. This CDR3 spans 14 amino acids. In germline, CDR1 is SGHTA, CDR2 FQGTGA. The DNA of the CDR3 is TGTGCCAGCAGCTCCGGGACAGGGGGTTCTGAAGCTTTCTTT. Protein product: CASSSGTGGSEAFF.

The sample holds a few counts of this clone. The genes are TRBV7-9 and TRBJ1-1; 8 nucleotides match TRBD1. The CDR3 totals 14 residues. The germline V gene encodes CDR1 SEHNR and CDR2 FQNEAQ (reference sequence). J lost 1 base, V lost 5 bases, and 3 bases had no gene match. The chain's CDR3 is CASSLDRGNTEAFF. The CDR3 DNA reads as TGTGCCAGCAGCCTCGACAGGGGGAACACTGAAGCTTTCTTT.

The J gene is TRBJ2-3, the V gene TRBV30; TRBD2 aligns across 16 bases. This CDR3 is built from 14 residues. Trimming at V came to 6 bases and at J to 9 bases, leaving 6 bases not matched to a gene. Germline values: CDR1 GTSNPN, CDR2 SVGIG (reference sequence). The CDR3 DNA follows: TGTGCCTGTCACCCGGGACTAGCGGGGGGGACGCAGTATTTT. Amino acid sequence: CACHPGLAGGTQYF.

V gene TRBV7-2 combines with J gene TRBJ1-2, with D unclear. The CDR3 is 13 amino acids. The V gene lost 6 bases and the J gene lost 9 bases, with 17 bases spanning the gap. Germline CDR1 is SGHTA and CDR2 is FQGNSA. This CDR3 is CASRSRGFESYTF. CDR3 in DNA: TGTGCCAGCAGATCGCGCGGGTTTGAAAGCTACACCTTC.

The chain couples TRBV5-4 to TRBJ1-6, with D possibly being TRBD1 (6 bases). This CDR3 spans 14 amino acids. Germline-derived CDR1 and CDR2 are SGHNT and YYREEE (reference sequence). V was trimmed by 4 bases and J by 8 bases, leaving 13 bases between them. The CDR3 DNA reads TGTGCCAGCAGCCCCCGGGGGGGCGATTCACCCCTCCACTTT. This sequence encodes CASSPRGGDSPLHF.

A single count supports this clone. V gene TRBV9 combines with J gene TRBJ2-2; unclear D gene. The CDR3 consists of 15 residues. V gave up 0 bases and J gave up 6 bases, with 12 bases separating them. Looked up from germline, CDR1 is SGDLS and CDR2 is YYNGEE. The CDR3 region has the DNA TGTGCCAGCAGCGTAGATATGAGGTTGGCCGGGGAGCTGTTTTTT. It yields the protein CASSVDMRLAGELFF.

The chain recombines TRBV5-8 with TRBJ1-5; 8 nucleotides agree with TRBD1. With V trimmed by 4 bases and J by 2 bases, 8 bases remained unmatched. Germline lookup yields CDR1 SGHTS and CDR2 YDEGEE. This CDR3 is built from 16 residues. The CDR3 reads CASSTLGGQGNQPQHF. CDR3 sequence (DNA): TGTGCCAGCAGCACTTTGGGGGGACAGGGCAATCAGCCCCAGCATTTT.

Within the sample, this clone is medium-sized. J is TRBJ2-2 and V is TRBV10-3; TRBD1 is a possible D gene (5 bases). Germline CDR1 ENHRY, CDR2 SYGVKD. The CDR3 runs to 14 residues. V gave up 0 bases and J gave up 6 bases, with 8 bases separating them. The CDR3 DNA is TGTGCCATCAGTGAGTCACAGGTACCCGGGGAGCTGTTTTTT. This translates into CAISESQVPGELFF.

A single count supports this clone. The rearrangement links TRBV7-6 to TRBJ1-4; 8 bases fit TRBD1. Germline-derived CDR1 and CDR2 are SGHVS and FNYEAQ. Losses at the gene ends were 4 bases for V and 0 bases for J; bases not matched to a gene: 4. The CDR3 extends over 16 amino acids. CDR3 sequence (DNA): TGTGCCAGCAGCTACGGACAGGGTGCAACTAATGAAAAACTGTTTTTT. Translating gives CASSYGQGATNEKLFF.

The chain links TRBV19 to TRBJ2-5, with 10 bases matching TRBD2. This CDR3 is built from 14 residues. The J segment lost 2 bases and the V segment lost 10 bases, leaving 7 bases of the junction unmatched. The germline V gene has CDR1 LNHDA and CDR2 SQIVND (reference sequence). CDR3 sequence: CATPSGGIQETQYF. CDR3 DNA: TGTGCCACCCCTAGCGGGGGAATTCAAGAGACCCAGTACTTC.